Following are 3 T cell receptor beta chains from one sample sequenced in a study of control samples from healthy donors and cancer patients. Libraries were prepared by immunoSEQ multiplex PCR; TCRdb keeps only in-frame clonotypes and omits some of them. This sample lists roughly 200,000 clones; its ten largest clones have roughly 2%. Material: blood. The receptors were sampled from a woman under 40 in good health.

The chain couples TRBV20-1 to TRBJ1-2; 9 nucleotides match TRBD1. This CDR3 region has 13 residues. V was pared by 3 bases and J by 7 bases, with 6 bases of the junction left unmatched. From germline, CDR1 is DFQATT and CDR2 SNEGSKA (reference sequence). CDR3 in amino acids: CSASKGQGLGYTF. For the CDR3, the DNA is TGCAGTGCTAGTAAGGGACAGGGCCTTGGCTACACCTTC.

The chain couples TRBV5-1 to TRBJ2-2; 7 nucleotides agree with TRBD1. Germline values: CDR1 SGHRS, CDR2 YFSETQ. Losses at the gene ends were 6 bases for V and 6 bases for J; bases not matched to a gene: 5. This CDR3 is 13 amino acids long. CDR3 nucleotide sequence: TGCGCCAGCAACCCAGGGGGTCCCGGGGAGCTGTTTTTT. Protein: CASNPGGPGELFF. The full variable domain, completed using reference TRBV5-1 and TRBJ2-2, is KAGVTQTPRYLIKTRGQQVTLSCSPISGHRSVSWYQQTPGQGLQFLFEYFSETQRNKGNFPGRFSGRQFSNSRSEMNVSTLELGDSALYLCASNPGGPGELFFGEGSRLTVL.

The genes are TRBV7-9 and TRBJ2-3; tentatively, D is TRBD1 or TRBD2 (5 bases each). The CDR3 extends over 14 amino acids. Trimming shortened V by 5 bases and J by 2 bases, and 11 bases separated the two germline ends. Looked up from germline, CDR1 is SEHNR and CDR2 is FQNEAQ (reference sequence). This CDR3 reads CASSGGYLTDTQYF. CDR3 bases: TGTGCCAGCAGCGGGGGTTACCTCACAGATACGCAGTATTTT.